These 7 T cell receptor beta chains came from one sample sequenced in a study of blood T cells in healthy people across ages. Primers used in a second PCR of roughly 7 to 12 cycles were a sample-barcoded 5' primer and a J-beta primer mix. TCRdb called the 5' RACE reads again in MiXCR, with one record for every CDR3 protein. The sample has around 1,800,000 distinct CDR3 sequences, about 39% seen once. What was sequenced was blood. The receptors were sampled from a human donor in good health.

The chain employs TRBV20-1 and TRBJ2-1; 7 bases are a match to TRBD2. Per the germline V gene, CDR1 is DFQATT and CDR2 is SNEGSKA (reference sequence). With 1 base clipped from V and 7 bases from J, the junction kept 10 bases outside the gene matches. The CDR3 has 15 amino acids. This chain's CDR3 is CSARVWGGSRNEQFF. The DNA for the CDR3 is TGCAGTGCTAGAGTTTGGGGGGGATCTAGAAATGAGCAGTTCTTC.

This clonotype has more than one count but fewer than ten. This could be a read error, since a much larger clone is one nucleotide away. The DNA for the CDR3 is TGTGCCAGCAGCTCAGGAATCGAGCAGTACTTC. It specifies CASSSGIEQYF. The genes are TRBV13 and TRBJ2-7; no definite D call. This CDR3 contains 11 residues. Germline-derived CDR1 and CDR2 are PRHDT and FYEKMQ (reference sequence). V dropped 4 bases and J dropped 6 bases, with 7 bases sitting between them.

The CDR3, as DNA: TGTGCCAGCCCCGCGTTAGGTATCTGCTACAATGAGCAGTTCTTC. Protein sequence: CASPALGICYNEQFF. The V gene is TRBV3-1, the J gene TRBJ2-1; no reliable D call. V was pared by 8 bases and J by 3 bases, with 17 bases between. This CDR3 has 15 residues. Germline values: CDR1 LGHDT, CDR2 YNNKEL (reference sequence).

The V and J genes are TRBV6-1 and TRBJ2-3; perhaps TRBD2 as D (6 bases). V gave up 5 bases and J gave up 5 bases, with 17 bases separating them. The V gene's germline CDR1 is MNHNS and CDR2 SASEGT. This CDR3 contains 15 residues. The CDR3 here is CASSWDSRMVDTQYF. CDR3 nucleotides: TGTGCCAGCAGTTGGGACTCCAGGATGGTAGATACGCAGTATTTT.

CDR3 residues: CASSTSSGGADNEQFF. The DNA for the CDR3 is TGTGCCAGCAGCACTTCTAGCGGGGGGGCGGACAATGAGCAGTTCTTC. V gene TRBV3-1 combines with J gene TRBJ2-1, with 12 bases fitting TRBD2. The CDR3 length is 16 residues. V dropped 5 bases and J dropped 5; count of bases not matched to a gene: 7. CDR1 and CDR2 (germline): LGHDT, YNNKEL (reference sequence).

This clonotype was counted only a few times. The CDR3 nucleotides read TGTGCCAGCAGGGCCGCCGGGACAATTTTTTCGAACTATGGCTACACCTTC. Translation: CASRAAGTIFSNYGYTF. This chain joins TRBV6-1 and TRBJ1-2, with TRBD1 as a possible D gene (6 bases). The CDR3 totals 17 residues. Germline values: CDR1 MNHNS, CDR2 SASEGT. Trimming took 6 bases from V and 2 from J, leaving 22 bases between them.

This clonotype was observed a single time. The chain joins TRBV6-6 to TRBJ1-2; 7 bases are a match to TRBD1. Germline lookup yields CDR1 MNHNY and CDR2 SVGAGI (reference sequence). The J segment lost 5 bases and the V segment lost 10 bases, leaving 10 bases of the junction unmatched. CDR3 length: 13 residues. DNA for the CDR3: TGTGCCACCCTTACAGGGGCTCGGTATGGCTACACCTTC. Its protein product is CATLTGARYGYTF.